The T cell receptor beta chain under discussion was sequenced for a study of Ad26.COV2.S vaccination and SARS-CoV-2 variants. Turning to the study itself: Intramuscularly, Ad26.COV2.S was given either once or twice, 56 days apart.

The CDR3 is 15 amino acids. V dropped 1 base and J dropped 3; count of bases not matched to a gene: 6. Germline lookup yields CDR1 MNHEY and CDR2 SVGAGI. Method: immunoSEQ multiplex PCR; TCRdb's copy keeps in-frame clones and lacks some. The sample consists of roughly 700,000 clones, roughly nine tenths of them appearing once. The treatment was: roughly 19 received Ad26.COV2.S at low or high dose, single or two shots; 5 received placebo; per-sample allocation not given. Specimens were obtained on day 63 following the first vaccine or placebo injection. The specimen comprised peripheral blood, sampled in a trial of Ad26.COV2.S vaccine versus placebo. The sequence derives from a person aged 18-60 years who received the Ad26.COV2.S COVID-19 vaccine or a placebo. The V and J genes are TRBV6-5 and TRBJ2-7, with 7 bases fitting TRBD1. The DNA of the CDR3 is TGTGCCAGCAGTTACTATTCCGGGACAGACTACGAGCAGTACTTC. Its translation: CASSYYSGTDYEQYF.